A selection of T cell receptor beta chains follows, all from one sample in a study of blood T cell repertoires in COVID-19. Profiling relied on immunoSEQ multiplex PCR, and the TCRdb table lists in-frame clones only, not all of them. The profile shows 160,000 or so clones, 89% of them singletons. Source material: peripheral blood. Receptors were obtained from a man in his sixties with acute or convalescent COVID-19. CDR3s include the opening cysteine and the closing phenylalanine or tryptophan. Each record gives: clone size, J gene, V gene, D gene, CDR3 protein, CDR3 DNA. D genes are given only for firm matches. The size of a clone is reported for some rows only, either as once, few or many, or as a class for expanded clones.

>once|TRBJ1-2|TRBV6-4|-
CASSEEGDYGYTF
TGTGCCAGCAGTGAAGAGGGCGACTATGGCTACACCTTC
>-|TRBJ1-1|TRBV7-8|-
CASSLVGGPSTEAFF
TGTGCCAGCAGCTTAGTCGGAGGGCCGAGCACTGAAGCTTTCTTT
>-|TRBJ1-4|TRBV5-1|-
CASSHDRFAADEKLFF
TGCGCCAGCAGCCATGACAGGTTCGCGGCGGATGAAAAACTGTTTTTT
>-|TRBJ1-1|TRBV7-2|-
CASSLGPGVGF
TGTGCCAGCAGCTTGGGCCCCGGGGTGGGCTTT
>-|TRBJ1-2|TRBV27|TRBD1
CASSPTRTGSRSYTF
TGTGCCAGCAGTCCGACCCGGACAGGGAGTAGGAGCTACACCTTC
>-|TRBJ1-2|TRBV6-2/TRBV6-3|-
CASSYRLPGLPPRGYTF
TGTGCCAGCAGTTACCGCCTACCGGGACTACCACCTAGGGGCTACACCTTC
>-|TRBJ2-3|TRBV6-2/TRBV6-3|-
CASSYSRLEGSDTQYF
TGTGCCAGCAGTTACTCGAGATTAGAGGGCTCAGATACGCAGTATTTT
>-|TRBJ1-2|TRBV6-5|TRBD1
CASRPSDRGGYTF
TGTGCCAGCAGGCCTTCGGACAGGGGAGGCTACACCTTC
>-|TRBJ1-5|TRBV10-1|-
CASSDTGRNQPQHF
TGCGCCAGCAGTGATACAGGGAGAAATCAGCCCCAGCATTTT
>-|TRBJ2-7|TRBV19|-
CASSIGLQLAYEQYF
TGTGCCAGTAGTATAGGACTACAGTTAGCCTACGAGCAGTACTTC
>-|TRBJ2-1|TRBV5-6|TRBD1
CASSRFSGTGSEQFF
TGTGCCAGCAGCCGGTTTTCCGGGACAGGCAGTGAGCAGTTCTTC
>-|TRBJ2-3|TRBV9|TRBD2
CASSFQAGGGDTQYF
TGTGCCAGCAGTTTTCAAGCGGGGGGCGGCGATACGCAGTATTTT
>-|TRBJ2-5|TRBV5-1|-
CASSRIGGSQETQYF
TGCGCCAGCAGCCGCATTGGGGGCTCACAAGAGACCCAGTACTTC
>-|TRBJ1-1|TRBV5-1|TRBD1
CASSRSGTGVTEAFF
TGCGCCAGCAGCAGGTCCGGGACAGGGGTCACTGAAGCTTTCTTT
>once|TRBJ1-6|TRBV2|-
CASSGRDPLTNSPLHF
TGTGCCAGCAGTGGACGGGATCCTCTAACGAATTCACCCCTCCACTTT
>-|TRBJ1-5|TRBV27|-
CASSLGGGGNQPQHF
TGTGCCAGCAGTTTAGGAGGAGGCGGCAATCAGCCCCAGCATTTT
>-|TRBJ2-5|TRBV2|-
CASSRSETQYF
TGTGCCAGCAGTCGTTCGGAGACCCAGTACTTC
>-|TRBJ2-1|TRBV7-3|TRBD2
CASSSGLAAATYNEQFF
TGTGCCAGCAGCTCCGGACTAGCTGCTGCTACCTACAATGAGCAGTTCTTC
>-|TRBJ1-4|TRBV7-9|-
CASSLVDRDNEKLFF
TGTGCCAGCAGTTTGGTAGACAGAGACAATGAAAAACTGTTTTTT
>once|TRBJ2-1|TRBV24-1|TRBD2
CATEKMTAGGLGEQFF
TGTGCCACCGAAAAAATGACAGCGGGGGGTTTAGGGGAGCAGTTCTTC
>-|TRBJ1-1|TRBV9|TRBD1
CASRSSGGTEAFF
TGTGCCAGCCGATCTTCAGGGGGCACTGAAGCTTTCTTT
>-|TRBJ1-1|TRBV7-9|-
CASRLVGDGGSVAEAFF
TGTGCCAGCAGACTAGTAGGGGACGGGGGGTCGGTGGCTGAAGCTTTCTTT
>-|TRBJ2-7|TRBV5-1|TRBD1
CASSWGQGVSYEQYF
TGCGCCAGCAGCTGGGGACAGGGGGTCTCCTACGAGCAGTACTTC
>-|TRBJ2-1|TRBV7-8|-
CASSPFALESSYNEQFF
TGTGCCAGCAGCCCCTTCGCCCTGGAGAGCTCCTACAATGAGCAGTTCTTC
>-|TRBJ1-1|TRBV21-1|-
CASSKNGGHPGTFF
TGTGCCAGCAGCAAAAACGGGGGGCACCCGGGAACTTTCTTT
>-|TRBJ2-1|TRBV5-1|-
CASSLNWGTPGNEQFF
TGCGCCAGCAGCTTGAATTGGGGGACACCAGGCAATGAGCAGTTCTTC
>-|TRBJ2-1|TRBV7-9|-
CASSPPVRDNEQFF
TGTGCCAGCAGCCCCCCCGTCCGGGACAATGAGCAGTTCTTC
>-|TRBJ1-1|TRBV6-5|-
CASRQQGINTEAFF
TGTGCCAGCAGGCAGCAGGGAATAAACACTGAAGCTTTCTTT
>-|TRBJ2-3|TRBV6-5|-
CASRTNTRDTQYF
TGTGCCAGCCGCACCAACACTAGAGATACGCAGTATTTT
>-|TRBJ2-2|TRBV5-1|TRBD1
CASSLTGTVNTGELFF
TGCGCCAGCAGCCTCACCGGGACAGTGAACACCGGGGAGCTGTTTTTT
>-|TRBJ2-1|TRBV7-2|-
CASSLRGLGNEQFF
TGTGCCAGCAGCTTAAGGGGTTTGGGCAATGAGCAGTTCTTC
>-|TRBJ2-7|TRBV4-2|TRBD2
CASSRYGRSGGGSYEQYF
TGTGCCAGCAGCCGATACGGGCGCAGTGGGGGGGGTTCATACGAGCAGTACTTC
>-|TRBJ1-5|TRBV2|TRBD1
CASSYDREELGQPQHF
TGTGCCAGCAGCTACGACAGGGAAGAATTGGGTCAGCCCCAGCATTTT
>-|TRBJ1-2|TRBV4-1|-
CASSQWSGDYGYTF
TGCGCCAGCAGCCAGTGGTCAGGGGACTATGGCTACACCTTC
>-|TRBJ2-3|TRBV5-1|-
CASSLVPVGGSRDTQYF
TGCGCCAGCAGCTTGGTACCGGTGGGGGGTTCCAGGGATACGCAGTATTTT
>-|TRBJ2-1|TRBV4-2|TRBD2
CASSQEGLAGGPYNEQFF
TGTGCCAGCAGCCAAGAGGGACTAGCGGGGGGGCCATACAATGAGCAGTTCTTC
>-|TRBJ1-1|TRBV7-8|TRBD1
CASSLDRGRVEAFF
TGTGCCAGCAGCCTGGACAGGGGAAGGGTTGAAGCTTTCTTT
>-|TRBJ1-4|TRBV7-8|-
CASSPAGGLNEKLFF
TGTGCCAGCAGCCCCGCGGGAGGGCTCAATGAAAAACTGTTTTTT
>-|TRBJ1-2|TRBV27|-
CASRRAGRNYGYTF
TGTGCCAGCAGGCGCGCGGGACGGAACTATGGCTACACCTTC
>-|TRBJ2-5|TRBV7-9|-
CASSLAGAGEHETQYF
TGTGCCAGCAGCTTAGCGGGAGCGGGTGAACATGAGACCCAGTACTTC
>-|TRBJ2-7|TRBV24-1|-
CATTTTRQLDDFSRYEQYF
TGTGCCACCACCACGACACGACAGTTGGATGATTTCAGTCGATACGAGCAGTACTTC
>few|TRBJ1-5|TRBV6-2/TRBV6-3|-
CASSPTHRVINQPQHF
TGTGCCAGCAGTCCAACCCACAGGGTAATCAATCAGCCCCAGCATTTT
>-|TRBJ1-4|TRBV25-1|-
CASSIGTRAEKLFF
TGTGCCAGCAGTATCGGGACAAGGGCCGAAAAACTGTTTTTT
>once|TRBJ2-1|TRBV18|-
CASSPGTGSYNEQFF
TGTGCCAGCTCACCTGGGACTGGCTCCTACAATGAGCAGTTCTTC
>-|TRBJ2-1|TRBV19|-
CASSLTTYNEQFF
TGTGCCAGCAGCTTGACTACGTACAATGAGCAGTTCTTC
>-|TRBJ2-5|TRBV3-1/TRBV3-2|-
CASSQPQKETQYF
TGTGCCAGCAGCCAGCCACAGAAAGAGACCCAGTACTTC
>once|TRBJ1-2|TRBV11-2|TRBD1
CASSLVLSDRGYGYTF
TGTGCCAGCAGCTTAGTTCTATCCGACAGGGGTTATGGCTACACCTTC
>-|TRBJ1-1|TRBV7-9|-
CASSPEVANTEAFF
TGTGCCAGCAGCCCCGAGGTGGCGAACACTGAAGCTTTCTTT
>-|TRBJ2-2|TRBV5-1|TRBD1
CASSRGDRDTGELFF
TGCGCCAGCAGCCGGGGGGACAGGGACACCGGGGAGCTGTTTTTT
>-|TRBJ2-2|TRBV4-3|TRBD1
CASSRDRGLGGELFF
TGCGCCAGCAGCCGCGACAGGGGGCTCGGCGGGGAGCTGTTTTTT
>-|TRBJ2-1|TRBV6-5|TRBD2
CASSYSSGGGNEQFF
TGTGCCAGCAGTTACTCCAGCGGGGGTGGGAATGAGCAGTTCTTC
>-|TRBJ1-1|TRBV6-5|TRBD1
CASSRPGQRTFF
TGTGCCAGCAGCCGGCCGGGACAGAGAACTTTCTTT
>once|TRBJ1-2|TRBV19|TRBD1
CASRTGNNYGYTF
TGTGCCAGTAGGACAGGGAATAACTATGGCTACACCTTC
>-|TRBJ1-1|TRBV6-5|-
CASSYSPDSEAFF
TGTGCCAGCAGTTACTCCCCCGACAGTGAAGCTTTCTTT
>-|TRBJ2-1|TRBV4-2|-
CASSHRTYNEQFF
TGTGCCAGCAGCCACAGAACCTACAATGAGCAGTTCTTC
>few|TRBJ1-2|TRBV6-5|-
CASSSDLFRGSGGYTF
TGTGCCAGCAGTTCCGACCTCTTTCGGGGATCGGGGGGCTACACCTTC
>-|TRBJ1-3|TRBV6-5|TRBD1
CASSSTGTGIRNTIYF
TGTGCCAGCAGTTCTACCGGGACAGGGATCCGAAACACCATATATTTT
>-|TRBJ1-5|TRBV19|TRBD1
CASSIASGTGGSNQPQHF
TGTGCCAGTAGTATAGCCTCCGGGACAGGGGGGAGCAATCAGCCCCAGCATTTT
>-|TRBJ2-2|TRBV7-9|TRBD1
CASSLVQGPGELFF
TGTGCCAGCAGCTTAGTACAGGGGCCCGGGGAGCTGTTTTTT
>-|TRBJ2-2|TRBV3-1/TRBV3-2|-
CASSRQSGELFF
TGTGCCAGCTCCCGACAGTCCGGGGAGCTGTTTTTT